A single sample gave rise to the 26 T cell receptor beta chains below, sequenced in a study of CD8 T cells in Susac syndrome. Reverse transcription of 0.5 to 1 ug RNA was carried out with random hexamers. MiXCR, run by TCRdb on the immunoSEQ multiplex PCR reads, gives a single entry per CDR3 protein. Of roughly 130,000 distinct CDR3 sequences in the sample, around 96% were seen once. The material sequenced was CD4+ T cells from PBMCs. Receptor source: a human donor with Susac syndrome.

This chain joins TRBV12-3 or TRBV12-4 and TRBJ1-2; the D is unclear. Trimming left V 3 bases short and J 7 bases short, with 9 bases between. The CDR3 spans 12 residues. DNA for the CDR3: TGTGCCAGCAGTTTGAACTTCTCTGGCTACACCTTC. Protein product: CASSLNFSGYTF.

A note on this clonotype: This is likely a read error, given that the CDR3 carries no conserved phenylalanine or tryptophan at its end. The rearrangement uses TRBV3-1 and TRBJ1-1; 8 positions match TRBD1. Germline V gives CDR1 LGHDT, CDR2 YNNKEL (reference sequence). V was clipped by 1 base and J by 1 base; unmatched bases: 5. The CDR3 covers 16 residues. CDR3 coding DNA: TGTGCCAGCAGCCAAGTCCCCGGGACAGGGAACACTGAAGCTTTCCTT. Amino acid sequence: CASSQVPGTGNTEAFL.

The gene calls are TRBV20-1 and TRBJ1-5, with D tentatively TRBD1 (5 bases). The V and J ends lost 3 bases and 6 bases respectively, with 15 bases between them. The V gene's germline CDR1 is DFQATT and CDR2 SNEGSKA (reference sequence). This CDR3 contains 14 residues. The CDR3 coding sequence is TGCAGTGCTAGTTCACGGGGGGAGGGTCAGCCCCAGCATTTT. Translating gives CSASSRGEGQPQHF.

The J gene is TRBJ1-5, the V gene TRBV2; TRBD1 matches 11 bases. Germline V gene lookup returns CDR1 SNHLY and CDR2 FYNNEI. The CDR3 is 15 amino acids. Germline trimming cut 6 bases from V and 3 bases from J; bases unmatched to any gene: 4. CDR3 DNA sequence: TGTGCCAGCAGAGGGGACAGGGGGACCAATCAGCCCCAGCATTTT. Translating gives CASRGDRGTNQPQHF. Full variable domain (rest looked up from reference TRBV2 and TRBJ1-5): EPEVTQTPSHQVTQMGQEVILRCVPISNHLYFYWYRQILGQKVEFLVSFYNNEISEKSEIFDDQFSVERPDGSNFTLKIRSTKLEDSAMYFCASRGDRGTNQPQHFGDGTRLSIL.

V and J are TRBV30 and TRBJ1-1; a possible D gene is TRBD1 (5 bases). Germline V lookup: CDR1 GTSNPN, CDR2 SVGIG (reference sequence). The CDR3 runs to 14 residues. Trimming pared 0 bases from V and 0 bases from J, leaving 8 bases between. The CDR3 protein is CAWSVGGMNTEAFF. As DNA, the CDR3 is TGTGCCTGGAGTGTCGGGGGAATGAACACTGAAGCTTTCTTT.

CDR3: CSAEFGETQYF. The CDR3 DNA sequence: TGCAGTGCCGAATTTGGGGAGACCCAGTACTTC. The chain recombines TRBV20-1 with TRBJ2-5; D uncertain. Looked up from germline, CDR1 is DFQATT and CDR2 is SNEGSKA (reference sequence). The CDR3 sequence is 11 residues long. Trimming removed 6 bases at V and 5 bases at J, with 10 bases between.

The V call is TRBV7-3, the J call TRBJ2-7, with 9 positions matching TRBD2. Germline CDR1 SGHTA, CDR2 FQGTGA. The CDR3 extends over 15 amino acids. V trimming: 6 bases; J trimming: 0 bases; junction bases outside the gene matches: 6. The CDR3 is CASSPSGGSSYEQYF. DNA for the CDR3: TGTGCCAGCAGTCCGAGCGGGGGGAGCTCCTACGAGCAGTACTTC. The complete variable domain, with remaining parts taken from reference TRBV7-3 and TRBJ2-7, reads GAGVSQTPSNKVTEKGKYVELRCDPISGHTALYWYRQSLGQGPEFLIYFQGTGAADDSGLPNDRFFAVRPEGSVSTLKIQRTERGDSAVYLCASSPSGGSSYEQYFGPGTRLTVT.

This clonotype appeared once. The chain couples TRBV18 to TRBJ2-7; TRBD1 might be the D (5 bases). Trimming took 1 base from V and 0 from J, leaving 10 bases between them. The CDR3 has 15 amino acids. Germline V CDR1 and CDR2: KGHSH, LQKENI. The CDR3 reads CASSPRGASSYEQYF. As DNA, the CDR3 is TGTGCCAGCTCACCACGGGGCGCCAGCTCCTACGAGCAGTACTTC.

The rearrangement joins TRBV20-1 to TRBJ2-7; TRBD2 matches at 15 bases. In germline, CDR1 is DFQATT, CDR2 SNEGSKA (reference sequence). The CDR3 sequence is 14 residues long. The ends lost 1 base at V and 7 bases at J; junction bases unmatched: 2. The CDR3 here is CSARVGLAGGEQYF. In DNA, the CDR3 is TGCAGTGCTAGAGTGGGACTAGCGGGAGGAGAGCAGTACTTC.

This chain joins TRBV30 and TRBJ1-5; the D gene is possibly TRBD1 (6 bases). The ends were cut back, 6 bases at V and 4 bases at J, with 16 bases in the middle. This CDR3 is 14 amino acids long. CDR1 and CDR2 from the germline V gene are GTSNPN and SVGIG (reference sequence). The CDR3 spells CACSREGGNQPQHF. CDR3 DNA: TGTGCCTGCTCGAGGGAAGGGGGGAATCAGCCCCAGCATTTT.

The CDR3 sequence is CSVEHLGGGYTF. The CDR3 DNA is TGCAGCGTTGAACATTTGGGGGGTGGCTACACCTTC. The chain links TRBV29-1 to TRBJ1-2; D possibly corresponds to TRBD1 (5 bases). CDR3 length equals 12 residues. Per germline, CDR1 SQVTM and CDR2 ANQGSEA. V was shortened by 2 bases and J by 7 bases, with 11 bases between the two germline ends.

This rearrangement joins TRBV28 to TRBJ2-4; D might be TRBD2 (5 bases). V lost 6 bases, J lost 1 base, and 16 bases lay in between. CDR3 length: 16 amino acids. From germline, CDR1 is MDHEN and CDR2 SYDVKM. The CDR3 is CASSRPGGLAKNIQYF. In nucleotides, the CDR3 is TGTGCCAGCAGCCGACCCGGAGGCCTGGCCAAAAACATTCAGTACTTC.

This chain links TRBV29-1 with TRBJ1-1; possible D gene TRBD1, 5 bases. The germline V gene has CDR1 SQVTM and CDR2 ANQGSEA. Deletions cut 6 bases from V and 1 base from J, with 18 bases between. The CDR3 sequence is 15 residues long. The CDR3: CSVRQGEKGNTEAFF. In DNA, the CDR3 is TGCAGCGTCCGTCAGGGAGAAAAGGGGAACACTGAAGCTTTCTTT.

This chain uses TRBV30 with TRBJ2-5; perhaps TRBD2 as D (5 bases). CDR3 size: 13 residues. V lost 2 bases to trimming and J lost 9 bases, with 16 bases between them. Germline CDR1 is GTSNPN and CDR2 is SVGIG (reference sequence). This chain's CDR3 is CAWSRTSARAQYF. For the CDR3, the DNA is TGTGCCTGGAGTCGGACCAGTGCGCGGGCCCAGTACTTC.

The table lists this clonotype with a count of one. The V and J genes are TRBV29-1 and TRBJ2-1; D may be TRBD2 (7 bases). V dropped 6 bases and J dropped 0 bases, with 18 bases sitting between them. This CDR3 is 16 amino acids long. Germline-derived CDR1 and CDR2 are SQVTM and ANQGSEA. The CDR3 coding sequence is TGCAGCGTGTTTCAGACAGCGGGACACTCCTACAATGAGCAGTTCTTC. Residues: CSVFQTAGHSYNEQFF.

The chain joins TRBV20-1 to TRBJ2-7; maybe TRBD2 (7 bases). The CDR3 consists of 15 residues. V gave up 3 bases and J gave up 4 bases, with 19 bases separating them. CDR1 is DFQATT, CDR2 SNEGSKA, per germline (reference sequence). This CDR3 is CSARLFRGASYEQYF. The CDR3 nucleotides read TGCAGTGCTAGGCTATTCCGGGGGGCGTCTTACGAGCAGTACTTC.

This chain links TRBV20-1 with TRBJ2-1, with 13 bases fitting TRBD2. Germline-derived CDR1 and CDR2 are DFQATT and SNEGSKA (reference sequence). This CDR3 has 15 residues. The V gene end was trimmed by 4 bases and the J gene end by 11 bases; junction bases not matched to a gene: 11. CDR3 coding DNA: TGCAGTGCTATGGGGACTAGCGGGATTAAACGGCAGCAGTTCTTC. Translating it yields CSAMGTSGIKRQQFF.

V and J are TRBV20-1 and TRBJ2-3, with TRBD2 identical over 10 bases. Germline V gene data show CDR1 as DFQATT and CDR2 as SNEGSKA (reference sequence). The V and J ends lost 3 bases and 0 bases, in that order; junction bases with no gene match: 9. CDR3 length: 17 residues. The CDR3 bases are TGCAGTGCTAGTGGGACTAGCGTGGCGGTGAGCACAGATACGCAGTATTTT. It encodes CSASGTSVAVSTDTQYF.

This rearrangement joins TRBV4-3 to TRBJ2-3, with 8 bases that match TRBD1. This CDR3 is built from 16 residues. Germline V gives CDR1 LGHNA, CDR2 YSLEER. The V gene end was trimmed by 3 bases and the J gene end by 4 bases; junction bases not matched to a gene: 9. In nucleotides, the CDR3 is TGCGCCAGCAGCCAGAACAGGGGGATTGGGCCAGATACGCAGTATTTT. Translation: CASSQNRGIGPDTQYF.

The gene calls are TRBV5-6 and TRBJ1-2; possible D gene TRBD1, 5 bases. Trimming removed 2 bases at V and 4 bases at J, with 21 bases between. The CDR3 runs 17 residues. CDR1 SGHDT and CDR2 YYEEEE come from the germline V gene. The DNA of the CDR3 is TGTGCCAGCAGCTTATGGGGCCGGTACCGGGGCAGCTATGGCTACACCTTC. Translating it yields CASSLWGRYRGSYGYTF.

The CDR3, as DNA: TGTGCCAGCAGGGCCTCCGCGATGGGGCCTGGGTACTTC. Protein product: CASRASAMGPGYF. V and J are TRBV2 and TRBJ2-5, with TRBD1 as a possible D gene (5 bases). Trimming shortened V by 6 bases and J by 13 bases, and 21 bases separated the two germline ends. This CDR3 has 13 amino acids. Germline CDR1 reads SNHLY; CDR2 reads FYNNEI.

This clonotype was seen a handful of times. This chain connects TRBV29-1 to TRBJ2-5; the D gene is possibly TRBD2 (7 bases). Trimming shortened V by 3 bases and J by 4 bases, and 9 bases separated the two germline ends. The CDR3 length is 12 residues. Germline V gives CDR1 SQVTM, CDR2 ANQGSEA. CDR3 region: CSVEAGAETQYF. The CDR3 DNA is TGCAGCGTTGAGGCGGGGGCAGAGACCCAGTACTTC.

This clonotype appeared once. This chain uses TRBV29-1 with TRBJ1-2; 7 bases agree with TRBD1. In germline, CDR1 is SQVTM, CDR2 ANQGSEA. The CDR3 runs to 11 residues. V dropped 5 bases and J dropped 5; count of bases not matched to a gene: 2. CDR3 in DNA: TGCAGCGTTACAGGGGTATATGGCTACACCTTC. This sequence encodes CSVTGVYGYTF.

This chain uses TRBV29-1 with TRBJ1-1; D gene ambiguous. The germline V gene has CDR1 SQVTM and CDR2 ANQGSEA. V gave up 5 bases and J gave up 2 bases, with 15 bases separating them. The CDR3 has 14 residues. The CDR3 spells CSVLTRLENTEAFF. Here the CDR3 DNA reads TGCAGCGTTTTGACTAGGCTGGAAAACACTGAAGCTTTCTTT.

The genes are TRBV20-1 and TRBJ2-1, with D unclear. The germline V gene encodes CDR1 DFQATT and CDR2 SNEGSKA (reference sequence). The CDR3 is 15 amino acids. V was cut by 3 bases and J by 4 bases, with 16 bases left in between. CDR3 sequence (DNA): TGCAGTGCTAGGGTAGCCGATAAGATTTACAATGAGCAGTTCTTC. Amino acid sequence: CSARVADKIYNEQFF.

The rearrangement joins TRBV6-4 to TRBJ2-2, with 11 bases aligning to TRBD2. The CDR3 spans 13 residues. CDR1 is MRHNA and CDR2 is SNTAGT in the germline V gene. V shed 8 bases and J 9 bases; nucleotides not matched to a gene: 5. The DNA of the CDR3 is TGTGCCAGCGGGACTAGCGGCTCACGGGAGCTGTTTTTT. It encodes CASGTSGSRELFF.